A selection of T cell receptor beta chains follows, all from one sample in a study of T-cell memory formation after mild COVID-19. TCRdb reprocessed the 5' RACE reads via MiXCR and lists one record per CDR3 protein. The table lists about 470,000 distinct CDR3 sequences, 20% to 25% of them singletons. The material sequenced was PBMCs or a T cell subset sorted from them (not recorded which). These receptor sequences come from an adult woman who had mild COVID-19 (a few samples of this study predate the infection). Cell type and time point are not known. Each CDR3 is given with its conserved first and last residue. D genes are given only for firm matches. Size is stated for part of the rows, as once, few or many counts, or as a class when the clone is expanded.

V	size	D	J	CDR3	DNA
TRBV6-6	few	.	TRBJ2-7	CASSYEETDEQYF	TGTGCCAGCAGTTACGAGGAGACCGACGAGCAGTACTTC
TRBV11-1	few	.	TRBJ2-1	CASSLRTDSYNEQFF	TGTGCCAGCAGCTTGCGGACAGACTCCTACAATGAGCAGTTCTTC
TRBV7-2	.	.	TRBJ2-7	CASSLEFAREQYF	TGTGCCAGCAGCCTAGAATTTGCGAGGGAGCAGTACTTC
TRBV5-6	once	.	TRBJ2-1	CASSLVGQPYNEQFF	TGTGCCAGCAGCTTGGTGGGCCAACCTTACAATGAGCAGTTCTTC
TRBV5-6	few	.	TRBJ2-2	CASSFGRANTGELFF	TGTGCCAGCAGCTTCGGCAGGGCCAACACCGGGGAGCTGTTTTTT
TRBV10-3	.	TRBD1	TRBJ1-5	CAIAGTGPNQPQHF	TGTGCCATCGCCGGGACAGGCCCCAATCAGCCCCAGCATTTT
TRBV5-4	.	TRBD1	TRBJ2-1	CASSRPGTGNEQFF	TGTGCCAGCAGCCGTCCCGGGACAGGGAATGAGCAGTTCTTC
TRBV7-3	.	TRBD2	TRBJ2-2	CASSWGGNTGELFF	TGTGCCAGCAGCTGGGGGGGGAACACCGGGGAGCTGTTTTTT
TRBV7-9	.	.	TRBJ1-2	CASSLSWVGYGYTF	TGTGCCAGCAGCTTATCGTGGGTTGGCTATGGCTACACCTTC
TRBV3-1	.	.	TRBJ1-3	CASSQDGGSGFRNTIYF	TGTGCCAGCAGCCAAGATGGGGGTTCGGGATTTAGAAACACCATATATTTT
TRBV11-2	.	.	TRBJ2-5	CASSPIPRRAGVEGLRGTQYF	TGTGCCAGCAGCCCCATCCCCCGAAGGGCCGGGGTCGAAGGGTTGAGGGGGACCCAGTACTTC
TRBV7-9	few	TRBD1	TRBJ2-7	CASSRGTGVGEQYF	TGTGCCAGCAGCCGGGGGACAGGGGTTGGCGAGCAGTACTTC
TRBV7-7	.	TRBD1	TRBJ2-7	CASSFADRDEQYF	TGTGCCAGCAGCTTCGCGGACAGGGACGAGCAGTACTTC
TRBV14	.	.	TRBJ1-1	CASSQQSLGNTEAFF	TGTGCCAGCAGCCAACAAAGCCTGGGGAACACTGAAGCTTTCTTT
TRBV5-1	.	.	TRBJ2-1	CASSLQGVNEQFF	TGCGCCAGCAGCTTACAGGGAGTCAATGAGCAGTTCTTC
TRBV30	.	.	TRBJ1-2	CAWSSGDYGYTF	TGTGCCTGGAGTTCCGGGGACTATGGCTACACCTTC
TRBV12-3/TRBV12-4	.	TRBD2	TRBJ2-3	CASSLYSGGASDTQYF	TGTGCCAGCAGCCTATATAGCGGGGGGGCCTCGGATACGCAGTATTTT
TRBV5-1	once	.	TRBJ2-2	CASSLEAETGELFF	TGCGCCAGCAGCTTGGAGGCGGAAACCGGGGAGCTGTTTTTT
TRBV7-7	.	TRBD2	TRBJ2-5	CASSSNALADQETQYF	TGTGCCAGCAGCTCGAACGCACTAGCGGATCAAGAGACCCAGTACTTC
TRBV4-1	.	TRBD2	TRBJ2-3	CASSQTSHGLAGANTQYF	TGCGCCAGCAGCCAGACTTCCCACGGGCTAGCGGGGGCTAATACGCAGTATTTT
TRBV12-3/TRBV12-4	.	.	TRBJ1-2	CASSPTPWQGYGYTF	TGTGCCAGCAGTCCGACCCCGTGGCAGGGCTATGGCTACACCTTC
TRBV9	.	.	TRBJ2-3	CASSVEGWRPSTDTQYF	TGTGCCAGCAGCGTAGAAGGATGGCGTCCTAGCACAGATACGCAGTATTTT
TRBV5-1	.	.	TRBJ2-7	CASSPTQENEQYF	TGCGCCAGCAGCCCGACCCAAGAGAACGAGCAGTACTTC
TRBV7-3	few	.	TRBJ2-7	CASSLKGTTYEQYF	TGTGCCAGCAGCTTAAAAGGCACAACCTACGAGCAGTACTTC
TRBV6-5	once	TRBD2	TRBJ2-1	CASSYLAGGSNEQFF	TGTGCCAGCAGTTACCTAGCGGGGGGGAGCAATGAGCAGTTCTTC
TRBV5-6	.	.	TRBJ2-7	CASSWGLTDTYEQYF	TGTGCCAGCAGTTGGGGTCTGACAGATACCTACGAGCAGTACTTC
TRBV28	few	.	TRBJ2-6	CASSLGVGSPGANVLTF	TGTGCCAGCAGTTTAGGTGTCGGCAGCCCTGGGGCCAACGTCCTGACTTTC
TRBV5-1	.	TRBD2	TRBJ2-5	CASSRSSGGYQETQYF	TGCGCCAGCAGCAGGTCTAGCGGGGGGTATCAAGAGACCCAGTACTTC
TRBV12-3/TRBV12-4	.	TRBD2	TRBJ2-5	CASRALAEQETQYF	TGTGCCAGCAGGGCTCTAGCGGAGCAAGAGACCCAGTACTTC
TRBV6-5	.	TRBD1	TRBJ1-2	CATSLLVRGMSPAWYGYTF	TGTGCCACGTCCTTACTGGTCAGGGGGATGTCCCCTGCCTGGTATGGCTACACCTTC
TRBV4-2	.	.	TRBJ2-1	CASSQPLAYNEQFF	TGTGCCAGCAGCCAACCCCTAGCCTACAATGAGCAGTTCTTC
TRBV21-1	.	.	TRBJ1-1	CASSKAGRGSLGTEAFF	TGTGCCAGCAGCAAAGCCGGCAGGGGGTCACTGGGCACTGAAGCTTTCTTT
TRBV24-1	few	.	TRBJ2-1	CATSVPVGGGGLGSDEQFF	TGTGCCACCAGTGTCCCGGTCGGGGGTGGGGGCCTTGGGAGCGATGAGCAGTTCTTC
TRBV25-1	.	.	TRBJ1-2	CASSPETGGYTF	TGTGCCAGCAGCCCCGAAACAGGGGGCTACACCTTC
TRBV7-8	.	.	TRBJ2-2	CASRIPGTGELFF	TGTGCCAGCAGAATACCGGGCACCGGGGAGCTGTTTTTT
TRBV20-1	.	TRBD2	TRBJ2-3	CSARPGLAGVPDTQYF	TGCAGTGCTAGACCGGGACTAGCGGGAGTCCCAGATACGCAGTATTTT
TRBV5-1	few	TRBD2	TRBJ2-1	CASSPKTSGVYNEQFF	TGCGCCAGCAGCCCCAAGACTAGCGGGGTCTACAATGAGCAGTTCTTC